This T cell receptor (beta chain) comes out of a study of T cell responses to AZD1222 COVID-19 vaccine. The CDR3 is 15 residues long. V dropped 0 bases and J dropped 5 bases, with 17 bases sitting between them. Germline loops: CDR1 GTSNPN, CDR2 SVGIG (reference sequence). Clones were sequenced by immunoSEQ multiplex PCR, and TCRdb holds only the in-frame ones, with some missing. The table includes about 160,000 clones, roughly nine tenths detected once. The chain couples TRBV30 to TRBJ2-7, with D possibly TRBD1 on 6 matching bases. The receptor comes from an adult in good health. Sample: peripheral blood, taken on day 0 of AZD1222 vaccination. The CDR3 nucleotides read TGTGCCTGGAGTGTACGCAAGGGGGTGGTGGACGAGCAGTACTTC. Translating gives CAWSVRKGVVDEQYF.